The clone carrying this TCR beta chain was observed a handful of times. Its target is not known. This record comes from a study of CD8 T cells in ankylosing spondylitis. Study outcomes and limitations: Reported data indicate significant enrichment of disease-linked clones within matched ankylosing spondylitis synovial fluid. Earlier literature documents some of the motif variants in reactive arthritis synovial fluid and blood. In ankylosing spondylitis blood, a motif of several highly homologous TCR beta variants appeared characteristic.

The CDR3 spans 15 residues. V was cut by 0 bases and J by 4 bases, with 12 bases left in between. In germline, CDR1 is MNHEY, CDR2 SVGEGT. Quantitative molecular-barcoded 5'-RACE generated the TCR beta libraries. TCRdb reprocessed the 5' RACE reads via MiXCR and lists one record per CDR3 protein. This sample yields around 250,000 distinct CDR3 sequences, of which about 10% are seen a single time; roughly 6.8% belongs to the top ten. The rearrangement links TRBV6-2 or TRBV6-3 to TRBJ2-5, with D tentatively TRBD1 (5 bases). The source material was blood, either unsorted or a sorted T cell fraction (not recorded which). The source is a male donor with ankylosing spondylitis or in good health (not recorded which). The DNA of the CDR3 is TGTGCCAGCAGTTACTCGAGTGGCAGGGCAGAGACCCAGTACTTC. Its protein product is CASSYSSGRAETQYF.